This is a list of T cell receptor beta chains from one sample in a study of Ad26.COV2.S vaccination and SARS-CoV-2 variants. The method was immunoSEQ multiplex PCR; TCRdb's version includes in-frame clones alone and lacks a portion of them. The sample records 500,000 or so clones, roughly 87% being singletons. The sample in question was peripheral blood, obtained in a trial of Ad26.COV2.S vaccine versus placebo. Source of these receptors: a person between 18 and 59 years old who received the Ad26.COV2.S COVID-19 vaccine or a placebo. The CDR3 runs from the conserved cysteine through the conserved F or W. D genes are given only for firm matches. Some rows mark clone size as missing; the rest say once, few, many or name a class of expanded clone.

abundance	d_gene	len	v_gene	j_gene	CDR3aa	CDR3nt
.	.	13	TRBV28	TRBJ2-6	CASSLSGANVLTF	TGTGCCAGCAGTTTATCTGGGGCCAACGTCCTGACTTTC
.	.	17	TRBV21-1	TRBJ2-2	CASSKRGGTPNTGELFF	TGTGCCAGCAGCAAGCGTGGGGGCACCCCGAACACCGGGGAGCTGTTTTTT
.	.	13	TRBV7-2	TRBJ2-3	CASSSLGPDTQYF	TGTGCCAGCAGCTCCCTAGGTCCAGATACGCAGTATTTT
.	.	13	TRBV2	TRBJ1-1	CASRRETNTEAFF	TGTGCCAGCAGAAGGGAGACGAACACTGAAGCTTTCTTT
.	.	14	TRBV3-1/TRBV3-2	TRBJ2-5	CASSQVMAGETQYF	TGTGCCAGCAGCCAAGTGATGGCAGGAGAGACCCAGTACTTC
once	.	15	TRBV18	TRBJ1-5	CASSPRGDSNQPQHF	TGTGCCAGCTCACCACGGGGAGATAGCAATCAGCCCCAGCATTTT
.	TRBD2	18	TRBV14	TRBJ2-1	CASSHPRTSGHRAYEQFF	TGTGCCAGCAGCCACCCCAGGACTAGCGGGCACAGGGCCTATGAGCAGTTCTTC
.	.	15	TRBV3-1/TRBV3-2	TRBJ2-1	CASSPTEAFRNEQFF	TGTGCCAGCAGCCCTACGGAGGCGTTCCGCAATGAGCAGTTCTTC
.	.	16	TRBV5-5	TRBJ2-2	CASSSAGRLNTGELFF	TGTGCCAGCAGCTCTGCTGGGCGATTGAACACCGGGGAGCTGTTTTTT
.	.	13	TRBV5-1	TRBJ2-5	CASSFQGQETQYF	TGCGCCAGCAGCTTTCAGGGGCAAGAGACCCAGTACTTC
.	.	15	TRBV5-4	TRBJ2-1	CASSSQRAPYNEQFF	TGTGCCAGCAGCTCACAGCGGGCCCCCTACAATGAGCAGTTCTTC
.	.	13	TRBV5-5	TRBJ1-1	CASSLDFRSEAFF	TGTGCCAGCAGCTTGGACTTTAGATCTGAAGCTTTCTTT
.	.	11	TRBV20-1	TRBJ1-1	CSASMNTEAFF	TGCAGTGCTAGTATGAACACTGAAGCTTTCTTT
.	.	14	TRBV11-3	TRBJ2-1	CATMGGDSYNEQFF	TGTGCCACCATGGGGGGAGATTCATACAATGAGCAGTTCTTC
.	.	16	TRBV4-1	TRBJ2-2	CASSQVQAGNTGELFF	TGCGCCAGCAGCCAAGTGCAGGCGGGGAACACCGGGGAGCTGTTTTTT
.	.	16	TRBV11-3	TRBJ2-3	CASSLGPGGRTDTQYF	TGTGCCAGCAGCTTAGGCCCCGGAGGACGCACAGATACGCAGTATTTT
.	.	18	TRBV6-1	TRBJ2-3	CASSEGGLGKGLTDTQYF	TGTGCCAGCAGTGAAGGGGGTTTAGGAAAGGGGCTCACAGATACGCAGTATTTT
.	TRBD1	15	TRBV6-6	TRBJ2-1	CASSRDRGAGNEQFF	TGTGCCAGCAGCCGGGACAGGGGAGCAGGCAATGAGCAGTTCTTC
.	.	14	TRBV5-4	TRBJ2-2	CASSSTGNTGELFF	TGTGCCAGCAGCTCGACAGGGAACACCGGGGAGCTGTTTTTT
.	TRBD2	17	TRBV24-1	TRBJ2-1	CATSDPVAGGPYNEQFF	TGTGCCACCAGTGACCCCGTAGCGGGGGGGCCTTACAATGAGCAGTTCTTC
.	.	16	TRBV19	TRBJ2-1	CASSIGEGSSYNEQFF	TGTGCCAGTAGTATAGGAGAGGGGAGCTCCTACAATGAGCAGTTCTTC
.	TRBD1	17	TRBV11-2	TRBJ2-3	CASSRRPGQGGSDTQYF	TGTGCCAGCAGCCGCAGACCGGGACAGGGGGGGTCCGATACGCAGTATTTT
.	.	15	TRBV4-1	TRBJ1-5	CASSLTIRWEQPQHF	TGCGCCAGCAGCCTCACGATTAGGTGGGAGCAGCCCCAGCATTTT
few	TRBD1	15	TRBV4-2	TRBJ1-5	CASSQQGTGNQPQHF	TGTGCCAGCAGCCAACAAGGGACAGGGAATCAGCCCCAGCATTTT
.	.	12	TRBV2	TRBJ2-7	CASSEGAYEQYF	TGTGCCAGCAGTGAAGGAGCTTACGAGCAGTACTTC
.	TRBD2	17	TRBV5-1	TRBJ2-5	CASSLVVVAGAKETQYF	TGCGCCAGCAGCTTGGTCGTTGTAGCGGGAGCAAAAGAGACCCAGTACTTC
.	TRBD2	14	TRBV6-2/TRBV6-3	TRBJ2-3	CASSSGEGHHTQYF	TGTGCCAGCAGTTCGGGGGAGGGCCACCATACGCAGTATTTT
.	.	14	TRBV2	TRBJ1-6	CASTNWDYNSPLHF	TGTGCCAGCACCAACTGGGATTATAATTCACCCCTCCACTTT